The TCR beta chain under discussion was sequenced for a study of blood T cell repertoires in COVID-19. Clones were read by immunoSEQ multiplex PCR, and TCRdb kept only the in-frame ones, dropping some. The sample contains about 360,000 clones, 70% to 90% of which appear only once. Germline V gene data show CDR1 as MNHEY and CDR2 as SVGAGI. The CDR3 is 15 residues long. V was pared by 6 bases and J by 0 bases, with 12 bases between. Sample: peripheral blood. V usage is TRBV6-5 and J usage is TRBJ2-1, with TRBD2 as a possible D gene (6 bases). This sequence originates from a woman aged 60-70 years with COVID-19, enrolled during active disease. The CDR3 DNA reads TGTGCCAGCAGGAGGAGGGGAAGCTCCTACAATGAGCAGTTCTTC. Amino acid sequence: CASRRRGSSYNEQFF.